Below, 13 T cell receptor beta chains from the same sample are listed, as sequenced in a study of blood T cell repertoires in COVID-19 (TCRdb year 2020). Library preparation used the immunoSEQ multiplex PCR assay. As stored in TCRdb, this immuneACCESS dataset retains in-frame rearrangements with V and J assigned. A fraction of the clones does not appear; measured against another copy, unresolved V genes explain less than half of the discrepancy, and the remainder lacks a known reason. In this sample the table shows around 140,000 clones, roughly 89% of which occur a single time. In total, the top ten clones hold 18% of the sample. The sequenced sample consisted of peripheral blood. Receptor source: a man in his forties or fifties with active or convalescent COVID-19.

This chain connects TRBV5-4 to TRBJ2-7; 9 bases line up with TRBD1. The ends lost 4 bases at V and 2 bases at J; junction bases unmatched: 4. CDR3 size: 14 residues. Germline CDR1 is SGHNT and CDR2 is YYREEE (reference sequence). For the CDR3, the DNA is TGTGCCAGCAGCGGGGGACAGGGCACCTACGAGCAGTACTTC. Protein: CASSGGQGTYEQYF.

The chain carries TRBV5-1 and TRBJ2-2, with 10 nucleotides matching TRBD1. After removal of 4 bases from V and 4 bases from J, the junction contained 1 base not matched to a gene. This CDR3 has 14 residues. Germline lookup yields CDR1 SGHRS and CDR2 YFSETQ. The CDR3 is CASSRQGATGELFF. The CDR3 nucleotides are TGCGCCAGCAGCCGACAGGGGGCCACCGGGGAGCTGTTTTTT.

The V call is TRBV9, the J call TRBJ2-2, with TRBD1 matching 7 bases. CDR1 and CDR2 from the germline V gene are SGDLS and YYNGEE. Trimming at V came to 2 bases and at J to 2 bases, leaving 3 bases not matched to a gene. The CDR3 runs 15 residues. The CDR3 sequence: CASSVTGKNTGELFF. The CDR3 DNA reads as TGTGCCAGCAGCGTGACAGGGAAAAACACCGGGGAGCTGTTTTTT.

On this clone itself: At one of its ends the junction is not consistent with the germline gene, which may arise from a read error. The chain recombines TRBV15 with TRBJ2-7, with 7 positions matching TRBD2. The CDR3 has 15 amino acids. In germline, CDR1 is LNHNV, CDR2 YYDKDF (reference sequence). This CDR3 reads CATSREGGRSSEQYF. For the CDR3, the DNA is TGTGCCACCAGCAGAGAGGGGGGGAGGTCCTCCGAGCAGTACTTC.

The sample holds one count of this clone. This chain links TRBV7-5 with TRBJ1-5. TRBV7-5 is a pseudogene. This CDR3 comprises 14 residues. The CDR3 region has the DNA TGTGCCAGAAGCTTATGCCAACTTAATCAGCCCCAGCATTTT. The encoded protein is CARSLCQLNQPQHF.

The chain carries TRBV6-5 and TRBJ1-2; D remains unclear. CDR1 MNHEY and CDR2 SVGAGI come from the germline V gene. This CDR3 has 12 residues. Trimming took 6 bases from V and 4 from J, leaving 9 bases between them. CDR3 bases: TGTGCCAGCAGGCCCGGGAGCTATGGCTACACCTTC. It is translated as CASRPGSYGYTF.

The gene calls are TRBV23-1 and TRBJ2-7; 8 nucleotides agree with TRBD2. TRBV23-1 is filed as an ORF, its function uncertain. CDR3 length: 17 residues. V was clipped by 6 bases and J by 6 bases; unmatched bases: 19. The CDR3 loop reads CASSELGGGSGVCEQYF. CDR3 in DNA: TGCGCCAGCAGCGAACTGGGGGGAGGTAGCGGGGTTTGCGAGCAGTACTTC.

The rearrangement uses TRBV19 and TRBJ1-3; D gene uncertain. The V gene's germline CDR1 is LNHDA and CDR2 SQIVND (reference sequence). The CDR3 has 13 residues. Trimming removed 7 bases from V and 1 base from J, with 8 bases in between. The CDR3 reads CASITGSGNTIYF. In DNA form, the CDR3 reads TGTGCCAGTATTACGGGTTCTGGAAACACCATATATTTT.

A note on this clone: The junction departs from the called germline gene at one end, perhaps through a read error. The chain has TRBV6-5 and TRBJ1-2, with a possible D match to TRBD1 (6 bases). Germline loops: CDR1 MNHEY, CDR2 SVGAGI. This CDR3 comprises 12 residues. The CDR3 reads CASRNSGGTSGF. CDR3 DNA sequence: TGTGCCAGCCGTAACTCCGGGGGGACATCTGGCTTC.

The chain combines TRBV5-1 with TRBJ2-5, with 10 bases matching TRBD2. V shed 3 bases and J 2 bases; nucleotides not matched to a gene: 4. The V gene's germline CDR1 is SGHRS and CDR2 YFSETQ. The CDR3 contains 15 residues. The CDR3 bases are TGCGCCAGCAGCTCTCCTAGCGGGGGACAAGAGACCCAGTACTTC. Translation: CASSSPSGGQETQYF. Combining the CDR3 with reference TRBV5-1 and TRBJ2-5 gives the whole variable domain KAGVTQTPRYLIKTRGQQVTLSCSPISGHRSVSWYQQTPGQGLQFLFEYFSETQRNKGNFPGRFSGRQFSNSRSEMNVSTLELGDSALYLCASSSPSGGQETQYFGPGTRLLVL.

This chain joins TRBV6-5 and TRBJ1-5; D uncertain. Between the trimmed V and J ends, which lost 6 bases and 5 bases, there was a span of 17 bases. CDR3 length equals 15 residues. Germline CDR1 MNHEY, CDR2 SVGAGI. Here the CDR3 reads CASSRAADGDQPQHF. CDR3 sequence (DNA): TGTGCCAGCAGCCGAGCGGCGGACGGGGATCAGCCCCAGCATTTT.

The chain employs TRBV7-8 and TRBJ1-3; 8 positions match TRBD1. There are 15 residues in the CDR3. Germline CDR1 reads SGHVS; CDR2 reads FQNEAQ. V lost 3 bases and J lost 2; bases outside the gene matches: 3. CDR3 amino acids: CASSFGQGTGNTIYF. The CDR3, as DNA: TGTGCCAGCAGCTTCGGACAGGGTACTGGAAACACCATATATTTT.

The sample holds many counts of this clone. The gene calls are TRBV9 and TRBJ2-2, with 7 bases aligning to TRBD1. CDR1 and CDR2 from the germline V gene are SGDLS and YYNGEE. After removal of 0 bases from V and 1 base from J, the junction contained 6 bases not matched to a gene. The CDR3 has 17 amino acids. In nucleotides, the CDR3 is TGTGCCAGCAGCGTAGATCCGGGACAGAGGAACACCGGGGAGCTGTTTTTT. Translating gives CASSVDPGQRNTGELFF. The full variable domain, with the rest looked up from reference TRBV9 and TRBJ2-2, is DSGVTQTPKHLITATGQRVTLRCSPRSGDLSVYWYQQSLDQGLQFLIQYYNGEERAKGNILERFSAQQFPDLHSELNLSSLELGDSALYFCASSVDPGQRNTGELFFGEGSRLTVL.